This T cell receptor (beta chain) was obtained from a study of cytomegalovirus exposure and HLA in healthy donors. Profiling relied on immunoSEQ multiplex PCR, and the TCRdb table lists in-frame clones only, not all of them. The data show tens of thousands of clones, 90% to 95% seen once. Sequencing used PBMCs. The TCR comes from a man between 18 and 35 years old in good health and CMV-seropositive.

In nucleotides, the CDR3 is TGTGCCAGCAGCTTAGTAGCGGGACAGGGGACCTACAATGAGCAGTTCTTC. Amino acid sequence: CASSLVAGQGTYNEQFF. V usage is TRBV7-9 and J usage is TRBJ2-1; TRBD1 matches 10 bases. V lost 1 base to trimming and J lost 2 bases; unmatched junction nucleotides: 5. The CDR3 is made up of 17 amino acids. Per the germline V gene, CDR1 is SEHNR and CDR2 is FQNEAQ (reference sequence).